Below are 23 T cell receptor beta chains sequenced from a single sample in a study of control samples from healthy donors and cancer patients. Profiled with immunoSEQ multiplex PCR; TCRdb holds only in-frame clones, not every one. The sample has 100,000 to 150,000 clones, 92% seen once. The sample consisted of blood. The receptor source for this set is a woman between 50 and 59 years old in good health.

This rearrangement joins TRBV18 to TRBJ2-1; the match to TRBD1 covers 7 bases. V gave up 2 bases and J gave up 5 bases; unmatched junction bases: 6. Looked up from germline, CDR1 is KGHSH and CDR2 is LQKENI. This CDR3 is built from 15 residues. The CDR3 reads CASSPSSGGHNEQFF. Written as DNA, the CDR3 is TGTGCCAGCTCACCATCGTCAGGGGGACACAATGAGCAGTTCTTC.

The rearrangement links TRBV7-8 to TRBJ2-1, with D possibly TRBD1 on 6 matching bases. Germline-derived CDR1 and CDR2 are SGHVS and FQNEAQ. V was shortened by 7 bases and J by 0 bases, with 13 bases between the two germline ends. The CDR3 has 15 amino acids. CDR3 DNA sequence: TGTGCCAGCATCAAATGGGACACCTCCTACAATGAGCAGTTCTTC. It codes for CASIKWDTSYNEQFF.

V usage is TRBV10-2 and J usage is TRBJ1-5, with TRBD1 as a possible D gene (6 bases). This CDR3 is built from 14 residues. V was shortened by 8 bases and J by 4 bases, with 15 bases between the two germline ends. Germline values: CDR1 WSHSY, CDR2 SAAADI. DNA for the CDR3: TGCGCCAGCTCCCGACAGGAAGGGAATCAGCCCCAGCATTTT. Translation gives CASSRQEGNQPQHF.

The CDR3 DNA reads as TGTGCCAGCAGTTACTTGCCCCACGCGACACGCACCATATATTTT. This sequence encodes CASSYLPHATRTIYF. The chain recombines TRBV6-5 with TRBJ1-3; D unclear. The CDR3 sequence is 15 residues long. The germline V and J ends were trimmed by 1 base and 9 bases, with 16 bases remaining between them. Germline-derived CDR1 and CDR2 are MNHEY and SVGAGI.

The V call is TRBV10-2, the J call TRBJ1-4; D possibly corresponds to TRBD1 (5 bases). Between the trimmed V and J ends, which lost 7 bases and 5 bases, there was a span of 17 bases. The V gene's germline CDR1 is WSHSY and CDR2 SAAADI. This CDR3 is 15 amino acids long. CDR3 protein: CASTETGRTNEKLFF. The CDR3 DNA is TGCGCCAGCACCGAGACGGGACGGACGAATGAAAAACTGTTTTTT.

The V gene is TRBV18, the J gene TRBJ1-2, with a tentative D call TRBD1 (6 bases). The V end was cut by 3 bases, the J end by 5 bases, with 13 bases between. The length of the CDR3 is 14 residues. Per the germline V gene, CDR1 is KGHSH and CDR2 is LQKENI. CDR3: CASSPKGQGYGYTF. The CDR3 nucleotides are TGTGCCAGCTCACCCAAGGGGCAGGGGTATGGCTACACCTTC.

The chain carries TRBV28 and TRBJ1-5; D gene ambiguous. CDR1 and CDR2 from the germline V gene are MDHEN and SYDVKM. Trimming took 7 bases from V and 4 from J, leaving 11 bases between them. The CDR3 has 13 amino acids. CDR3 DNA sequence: TGTGCCAGCAAGGTTATTGGGAATCAGCCCCAGCATTTT. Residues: CASKVIGNQPQHF.

The chain's CDR3 is CASSNNRGSTEAFF. CDR3 nucleotides: TGTGCCAGCAGCAACAACAGGGGAAGCACTGAAGCTTTCTTT. The J gene is TRBJ1-1, the V gene TRBV11-2; 7 nucleotides agree with TRBD1. Germline lookup yields CDR1 SGHAT and CDR2 FQNNGV. The CDR3 covers 14 residues. The V gene end was trimmed by 5 bases and the J gene end by 4 bases; junction bases not matched to a gene: 7.

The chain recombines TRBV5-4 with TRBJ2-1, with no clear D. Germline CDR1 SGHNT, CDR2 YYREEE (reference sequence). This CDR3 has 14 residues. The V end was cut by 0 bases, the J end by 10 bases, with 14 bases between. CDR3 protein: CASSLALRAHEQFF. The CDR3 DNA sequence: TGTGCCAGCAGCTTGGCCCTGCGAGCTCACGAGCAGTTCTTC.

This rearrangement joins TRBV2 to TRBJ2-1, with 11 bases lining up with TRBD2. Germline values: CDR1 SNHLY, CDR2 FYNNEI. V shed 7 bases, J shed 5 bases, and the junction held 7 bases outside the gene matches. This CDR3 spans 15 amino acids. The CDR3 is CASTGISGRDNEQFF. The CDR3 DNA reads TGTGCCAGCACCGGGATTAGCGGGAGGGACAATGAGCAGTTCTTC.

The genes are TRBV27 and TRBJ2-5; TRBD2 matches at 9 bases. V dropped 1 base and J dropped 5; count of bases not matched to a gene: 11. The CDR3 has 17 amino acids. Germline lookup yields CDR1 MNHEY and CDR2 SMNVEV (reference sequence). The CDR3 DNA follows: TGTGCCAGCAGTTTATACCCCCCCGGGACTAGCATCGAGACCCAGTACTTC. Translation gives CASSLYPPGTSIETQYF.

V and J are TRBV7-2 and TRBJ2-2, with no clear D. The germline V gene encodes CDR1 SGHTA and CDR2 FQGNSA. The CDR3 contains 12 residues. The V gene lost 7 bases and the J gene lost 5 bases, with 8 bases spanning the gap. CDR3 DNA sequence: TGTGCCAGCAAACCTGGGACCGGGGAGCTGTTTTTT. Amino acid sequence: CASKPGTGELFF.

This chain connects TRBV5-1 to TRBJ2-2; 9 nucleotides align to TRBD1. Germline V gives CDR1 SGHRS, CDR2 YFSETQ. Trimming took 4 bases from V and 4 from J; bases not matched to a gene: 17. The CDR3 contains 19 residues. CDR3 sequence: CASSPGQGTPLLATGELFF. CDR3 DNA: TGCGCCAGCAGCCCTGGACAGGGGACTCCCTTGCTTGCCACCGGGGAGCTGTTTTTT.

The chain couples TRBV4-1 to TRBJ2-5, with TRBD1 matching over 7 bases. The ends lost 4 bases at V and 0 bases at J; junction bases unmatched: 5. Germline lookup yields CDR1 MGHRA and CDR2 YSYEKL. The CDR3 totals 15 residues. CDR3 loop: CASSPGTEYQETQYF. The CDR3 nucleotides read TGCGCCAGCAGCCCTGGGACAGAGTACCAAGAGACCCAGTACTTC.

In DNA, the CDR3 is TGTGCCAGCCATGAGGGATTGAACACTGAAGCTTTCTTT. This sequence encodes CASHEGLNTEAFF. This chain joins TRBV12-3 or TRBV12-4 and TRBJ1-1; D remains ambiguous. This CDR3 has 13 amino acids. V lost 8 bases, J lost 0 bases, and 10 bases lay in between.

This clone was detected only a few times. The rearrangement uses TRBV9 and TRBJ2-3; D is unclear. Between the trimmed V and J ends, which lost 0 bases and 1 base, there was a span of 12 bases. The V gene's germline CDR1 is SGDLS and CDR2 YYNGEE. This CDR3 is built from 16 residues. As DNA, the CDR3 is TGTGCCAGCAGCGTAGAATCCGCTACCCGCACAGATACGCAGTATTTT. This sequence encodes CASSVESATRTDTQYF. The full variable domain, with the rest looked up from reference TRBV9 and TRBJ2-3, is DSGVTQTPKHLITATGQRVTLRCSPRSGDLSVYWYQQSLDQGLQFLIQYYNGEERAKGNILERFSAQQFPDLHSELNLSSLELGDSALYFCASSVESATRTDTQYFGPGTRLTVL.

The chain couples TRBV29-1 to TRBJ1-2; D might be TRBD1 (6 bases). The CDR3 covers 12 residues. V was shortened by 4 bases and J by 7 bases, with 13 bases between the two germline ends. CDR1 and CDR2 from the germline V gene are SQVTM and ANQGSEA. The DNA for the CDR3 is TGCAGCGTTGCAGGGGACGGGCCTGGCTACACCTTC. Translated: CSVAGDGPGYTF.

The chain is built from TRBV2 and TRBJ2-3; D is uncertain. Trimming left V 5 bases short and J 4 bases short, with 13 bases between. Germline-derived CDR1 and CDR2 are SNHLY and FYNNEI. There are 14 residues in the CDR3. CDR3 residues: CASSKSPGSDTQYF. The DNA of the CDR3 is TGTGCCAGCAGTAAGAGTCCGGGTTCAGATACGCAGTATTTT. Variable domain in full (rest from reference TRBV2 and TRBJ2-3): EPEVTQTPSHQVTQMGQEVILRCVPISNHLYFYWYRQILGQKVEFLVSFYNNEISEKSEIFDDQFSVERPDGSNFTLKIRSTKLEDSAMYFCASSKSPGSDTQYFGPGTRLTVL.

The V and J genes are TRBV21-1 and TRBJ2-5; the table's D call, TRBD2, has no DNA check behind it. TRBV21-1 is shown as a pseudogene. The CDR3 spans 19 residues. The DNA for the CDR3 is TGTGCCAGCACCCTGACACTAGCGGGGGGTAAGTTATATCAAGAGACCCAGTACTTC. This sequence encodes CASTLTLAGGKLYQETQYF.

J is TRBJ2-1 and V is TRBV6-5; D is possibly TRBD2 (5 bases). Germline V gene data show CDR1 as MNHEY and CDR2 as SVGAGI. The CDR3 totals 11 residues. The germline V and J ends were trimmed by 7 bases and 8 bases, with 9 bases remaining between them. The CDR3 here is CASTRADEQFF. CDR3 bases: TGTGCCAGCACCAGAGCGGATGAGCAGTTCTTC.

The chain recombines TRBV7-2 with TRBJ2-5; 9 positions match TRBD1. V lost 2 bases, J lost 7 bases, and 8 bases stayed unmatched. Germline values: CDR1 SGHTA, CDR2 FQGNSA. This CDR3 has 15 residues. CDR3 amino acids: CASSLSQGAGGTQYF. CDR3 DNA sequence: TGTGCCAGCAGCTTATCACAGGGGGCCGGAGGGACCCAGTACTTC.

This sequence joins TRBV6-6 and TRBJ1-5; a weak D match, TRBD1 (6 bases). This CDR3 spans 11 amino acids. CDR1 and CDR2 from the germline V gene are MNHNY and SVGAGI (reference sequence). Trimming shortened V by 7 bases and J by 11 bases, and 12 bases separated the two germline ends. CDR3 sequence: CASNQQGTQHF. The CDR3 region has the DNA TGTGCCAGCAATCAACAGGGTACCCAGCATTTT.

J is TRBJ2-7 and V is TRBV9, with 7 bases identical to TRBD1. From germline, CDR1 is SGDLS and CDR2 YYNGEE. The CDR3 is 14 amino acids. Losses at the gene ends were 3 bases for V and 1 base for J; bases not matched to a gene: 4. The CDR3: CASSARDRSYEQYF. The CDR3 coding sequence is TGTGCCAGCAGCGCCCGGGACAGATCCTACGAGCAGTACTTC.